The clone carrying this T cell receptor (beta chain) has just a few counts. The junction had 17 bases not matched to a gene; V was cut back by 3 bases and J by 4 bases. CDR1 and CDR2 from the germline V gene are SGDLS and YYNGEE. This CDR3 is built from 19 residues. The data stem from a study of T cell changes during pregnancy in multiple sclerosis. Clones were read by immunoSEQ multiplex PCR, and TCRdb kept only the in-frame ones, dropping some. The data show 30,000 to 40,000 clones, around nine tenths seen once. Sample: peripheral blood, taken in the third trimester of pregnancy. This receptor was obtained from a female donor in good health, enrolled as a control in a pregnancy study. The V and J genes are TRBV9 and TRBJ1-3; 9 nucleotides line up with TRBD1. The CDR3 sequence: CASSAGQGRRGAVGNTIYF. CDR3 coding DNA: TGTGCCAGCAGCGCGGGACAGGGTCGTAGAGGCGCGGTGGGAAACACCATATATTTT.